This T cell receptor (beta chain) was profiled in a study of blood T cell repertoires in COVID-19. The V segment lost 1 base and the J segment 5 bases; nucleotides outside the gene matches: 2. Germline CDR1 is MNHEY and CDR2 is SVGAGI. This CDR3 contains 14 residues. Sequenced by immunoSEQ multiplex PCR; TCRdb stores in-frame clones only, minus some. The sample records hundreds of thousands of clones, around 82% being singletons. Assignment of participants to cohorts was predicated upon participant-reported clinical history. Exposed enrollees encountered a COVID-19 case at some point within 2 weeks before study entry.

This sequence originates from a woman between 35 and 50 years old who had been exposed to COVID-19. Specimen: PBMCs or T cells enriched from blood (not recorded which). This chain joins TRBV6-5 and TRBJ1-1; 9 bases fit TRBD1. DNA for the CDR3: TGTGCCAGCAGTTACTTGGGACAGGGAACTGAAGCTTTCTTT. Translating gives CASSYLGQGTEAFF.